The T cell receptor beta chain under discussion was sequenced for a study of response to subunit inactivated influenza vaccine. This clonotype was seen repeatedly, ten times or more. TCRdb re-derived calls from the RT-PCR reads in MiXCR, one entry per CDR3 protein. The repertoire includes almost 250,000 distinct CDR3 sequences, less than 15% of them detected once, and 7.5% to 10% sits in the top ten. The CDR3 consists of 15 residues. From germline, CDR1 is WNHNN and CDR2 SYGVQD (reference sequence). Trimming cost V 6 bases and J 4 bases; bases outside gene matches: 6. This chain joins TRBV10-1 and TRBJ2-1; 10 nucleotides align to TRBD1. The TCR sequence derives from a man over 45 who received an inactivated influenza vaccine. Sequences were derived from non-naive T cells sorted from PBMCs, sampled 14 to 15 days before vaccination. CDR3 protein: CASSEGQGLYNEQFF. In nucleotides, the CDR3 is TGCGCCAGCAGCGAGGGACAGGGGTTATACAATGAGCAGTTCTTC.